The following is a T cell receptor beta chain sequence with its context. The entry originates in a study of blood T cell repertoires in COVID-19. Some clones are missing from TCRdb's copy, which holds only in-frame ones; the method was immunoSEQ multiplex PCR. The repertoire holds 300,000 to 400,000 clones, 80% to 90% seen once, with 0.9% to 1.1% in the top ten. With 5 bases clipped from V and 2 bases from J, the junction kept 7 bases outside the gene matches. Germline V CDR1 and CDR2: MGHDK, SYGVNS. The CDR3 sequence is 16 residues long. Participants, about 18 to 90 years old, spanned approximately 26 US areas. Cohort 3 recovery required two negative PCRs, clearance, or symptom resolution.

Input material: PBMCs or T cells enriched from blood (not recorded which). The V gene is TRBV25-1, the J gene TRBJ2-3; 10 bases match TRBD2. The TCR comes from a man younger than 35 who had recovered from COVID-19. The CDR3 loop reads CASSPGLATFTDTQYF. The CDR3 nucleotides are TGTGCCAGCAGTCCGGGACTAGCGACTTTCACAGATACGCAGTATTTT.